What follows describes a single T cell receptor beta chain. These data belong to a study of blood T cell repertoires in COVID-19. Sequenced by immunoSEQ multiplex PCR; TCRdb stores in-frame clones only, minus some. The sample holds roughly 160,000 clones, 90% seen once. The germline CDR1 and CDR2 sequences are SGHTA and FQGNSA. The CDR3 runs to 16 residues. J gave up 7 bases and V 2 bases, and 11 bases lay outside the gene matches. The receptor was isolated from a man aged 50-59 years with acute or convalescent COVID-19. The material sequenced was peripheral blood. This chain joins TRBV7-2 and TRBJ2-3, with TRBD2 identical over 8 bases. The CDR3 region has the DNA TGTGCCAGCAGCTTAACGGCGGGGGGAGGAAAGCATACGCAGTATTTT. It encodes CASSLTAGGGKHTQYF. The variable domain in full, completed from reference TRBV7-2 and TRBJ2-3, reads GAGVSQSPSNKVTEKGKDVELRCDPISGHTALYWYRQSLGQGLEFLIYFQGNSAPDKSGLPSDRFSAERTGGSVSTLTIQRTQQEDSAVYLCASSLTAGGGKHTQYFGPGTRLTVL.